Below, 14 T cell receptor beta chains from the same sample are listed, as sequenced in a study of blood T cell repertoires in COVID-19 (dated by TCRdb to the early 2020s). Libraries were built with the immunoSEQ multiplex PCR assay. The table was pulled from immuneACCESS by TCRdb, which kept in-frame rearrangements only. Such tables lose some clones; where checked, under half of the loss comes from unresolved V genes, and the rest has no known cause. Within this sample are hundreds of thousands of clones, with 85% to 90% of them counted one time only. The ten largest make up 1.2% of the sample. Sequencing used PBMCs or T cells enriched from blood (not recorded which). The origin of the receptors is a man younger than 40 who had recovered from COVID-19.

This chain connects TRBV11-2 to TRBJ2-2; TRBD1 aligns across 11 bases. The CDR3 is 16 amino acids. Germline trimming cut 1 base from V and 3 bases from J; bases unmatched to any gene: 1. Germline V gene sequence: CDR1 SGHAT, CDR2 FQNNGV. The CDR3 here is CASSLGGQGDTGELFF. In DNA form, the CDR3 reads TGTGCCAGCAGCTTAGGGGGACAGGGGGACACCGGGGAGCTGTTTTTT.

The genes are TRBV3-1 (or the pseudogene TRBV3-2) and TRBJ2-7, with D perhaps TRBD1 (6 bases). CDR1 and CDR2 (germline): LGHDT, YNNKEL (reference sequence). The CDR3 is 13 residues long. V lost 4 bases, J lost 4 bases, and 11 bases lay in between. CDR3 coding DNA: TGTGCCAGCAGCCTCTCACAGGGATACGAGCAGTACTTC. Its translation: CASSLSQGYEQYF.

Here the CDR3 DNA reads TGTGCCAGCAGTTTAATTCCACAGGGGGCGAGCACTGAAGCTTTCTTT. As protein: CASSLIPQGASTEAFF. The V and J genes are TRBV27 and TRBJ1-1; 9 bases match TRBD1. The CDR3 totals 16 residues. In germline, CDR1 is MNHEY, CDR2 SMNVEV (reference sequence). Germline trimming cut 2 bases from V and 4 bases from J; bases unmatched to any gene: 8.

The gene calls are TRBV6-5 and TRBJ1-4; D ambiguous. From germline, CDR1 is MNHEY and CDR2 SVGAGI. The length of the CDR3 is 13 residues. V was shortened by 8 bases and J by 7 bases, with 14 bases between the two germline ends. The chain's CDR3 is CASSPTRGEKLFF. The CDR3 DNA is TGTGCCAGCTCTCCTACTCGGGGTGAAAAACTGTTTTTT.

The chain combines TRBV30 with TRBJ1-5; 7 bases match TRBD1. This CDR3 comprises 15 residues. Germline V lookup: CDR1 GTSNPN, CDR2 SVGIG (reference sequence). V gave up 4 bases and J gave up 2 bases; unmatched junction bases: 8. The DNA for the CDR3 is TGTGCCTGGACCACACAAGGGACAGGCAATCAGCCCCAGCATTTT. Translated, it gives CAWTTQGTGNQPQHF.

The V call is TRBV11-2, the J call TRBJ2-5; 8 nucleotides line up with TRBD1. CDR1 and CDR2 from the germline V gene are SGHAT and FQNNGV. The V gene end was trimmed by 3 bases and the J gene end by 1 base; junction bases not matched to a gene: 4. The CDR3 loop spans 15 amino acids. CDR3 DNA sequence: TGTGCCAGCAGCTTGGGGACAGGTAGCCAAGAGACCCAGTACTTC. Protein sequence: CASSLGTGSQETQYF. Full variable domain (rest looked up from reference TRBV11-2 and TRBJ2-5): EAGVAQSPRYKIIEKRQSVAFWCNPISGHATLYWYQQILGQGPKLLIQFQNNGVVDDSQLPKDRFSAERLKGVDSTLKIQPAKLEDSAVYLCASSLGTGSQETQYFGPGTRLLVL.

The chain is built from TRBV11-2 and TRBJ2-7; the D gene is possibly TRBD2 (6 bases). Trimming shortened V by 5 bases and J by 8 bases, and 22 bases separated the two germline ends. The germline CDR1 and CDR2 sequences are SGHAT and FQNNGV. This CDR3 spans 15 amino acids. CDR3 sequence (DNA): TGTGCCAGCAGCAGAGATCCGGGAGAGCGAGAGAAGCAGTACTTC. It is translated as CASSRDPGEREKQYF.

This chain uses TRBV5-1 with TRBJ2-1, with D possibly matching TRBD2 (6 bases). CDR1 is SGHRS and CDR2 is YFSETQ in the germline V gene. Deletions cut 0 bases from V and 6 bases from J, with 10 bases between. The CDR3 covers 14 residues. CDR3 nucleotide sequence: TGCGCCAGCAGCTTGGCGTCCGGGGGCAATGAGCAGTTCTTC. Translation: CASSLASGGNEQFF.

This clone was found a few times. The chain couples TRBV14 to TRBJ2-7; TRBD2 matches 7 bases. This CDR3 has 16 amino acids. Per the germline V gene, CDR1 is SGHDN and CDR2 is FVKESK. Losses at the gene ends were 1 base for V and 0 bases for J; bases not matched to a gene: 6. The CDR3 spells CASSQGGSGVSYEQYF. The CDR3, as DNA: TGTGCCAGCAGCCAAGGTGGCAGCGGGGTCTCCTACGAGCAGTACTTC.

The J gene is TRBJ2-3, the V gene TRBV18, with a tentative D call TRBD2 (5 bases). Germline V lookup: CDR1 KGHSH, CDR2 LQKENI. V shed 3 bases and J shed 2 bases, with 15 bases lying between them. CDR3 length equals 16 residues. CDR3 amino acids: CASSPEGPLATDTQYF. DNA for the CDR3: TGTGCCAGCTCACCCGAGGGCCCCCTGGCCACAGATACGCAGTATTTT.

The chain employs TRBV24-1 and TRBJ2-5; 8 bases align to TRBD1. The germline CDR1 and CDR2 sequences are KGHDR and SFDVKD. The CDR3 is 14 amino acids. The J segment lost 5 bases and the V segment lost 5 bases, leaving 6 bases of the junction unmatched. The CDR3 reads CATSAAGQGETQYF. The CDR3 coding sequence is TGTGCCACCAGTGCCGCTGGACAGGGCGAGACCCAGTACTTC.

The sample holds one count of this clone. The chain joins TRBV6-5 to TRBJ1-3, with TRBD1 matching 9 bases. With V trimmed by 0 bases and J by 1 base, 1 base remained unmatched. The CDR3 sequence is 16 residues long. Germline values: CDR1 MNHEY, CDR2 SVGAGI. The CDR3 loop reads CASSYSGTGSGNTIYF. The CDR3 DNA is TGTGCCAGCAGTTACTCGGGGACAGGGTCTGGAAACACCATATATTTT.

This chain joins TRBV19 and TRBJ2-1; 10 nucleotides match TRBD2. This CDR3 region has 15 residues. Germline V gives CDR1 LNHDA, CDR2 SQIVND (reference sequence). Trimming at V came to 10 bases and at J to 0 bases, leaving 6 bases not matched to a gene. The CDR3 DNA is TGTGCCACTGGGGCTAGCGGGAGCTCCTACAATGAGCAGTTCTTC. Translating gives CATGASGSSYNEQFF.

The CDR3 loop reads CASSLGAGRNLNSPLHF. The CDR3 coding sequence is TGTGCCAGCAGCTTGGGGGCAGGGCGAAACCTTAATTCACCCCTCCACTTT. The rearrangement links TRBV5-4 to TRBJ1-6, with D perhaps matching TRBD1 (5 bases). There are 17 residues in the CDR3. The ends were cut back, 0 bases at V and 6 bases at J, with 16 bases in the middle. The germline gives CDR1 SGHNT, CDR2 YYREEE (reference sequence).